One sample yielded the 19 T cell receptor beta chains listed below, sequenced in a study of graft-versus-host responses after intestinal transplantation. Here immunoSEQ multiplex PCR was the method, and the copy in TCRdb shows in-frame clones only, minus some. The repertoire consists of more than 70,000 clones, with less than 95% occurring once and the leading ten covering approximately 0.4%. No antigen is known for these receptors. This material consisted of unstimulated CD8+ T cells sorted from spleen or lymph node cells, taken before transplant. The source of these receptors is a human donor who was the organ donor for an intestinal transplant.

V and J are TRBV7-6 and TRBJ2-5; D is possibly TRBD1 (5 bases). CDR1 is SGHVS and CDR2 is FNYEAQ in the germline V gene. The CDR3 is 13 amino acids. V was shortened by 1 base and J by 5 bases, with 8 bases between the two germline ends. The DNA of the CDR3 is TGTGCCAGCAGCTTAGGGGGCCATGAGACCCAGTACTTC. This translates into CASSLGGHETQYF.

This clone was found once. The chain has TRBV6-1 and TRBJ2-7; tentatively, D is TRBD2 (5 bases). This CDR3 comprises 15 residues. The V end was cut by 0 bases, the J end by 3 bases, with 12 bases between. CDR1 is MNHNS and CDR2 is SASEGT in the germline V gene. The CDR3 DNA follows: TGTGCCAGCAGTGAAGCTGCGGGCTCGAACTACGAGCAGTACTTC. It yields the protein CASSEAAGSNYEQYF.

In DNA form, the CDR3 reads TGTGCCAGCAGTTTCGGGTACAATGAGCAGTTCTTC. It yields the protein CASSFGYNEQFF. This chain links TRBV27 with TRBJ2-1, with no clear D. V lost 3 bases, J lost 4 bases, and 4 bases lay in between. Germline V lookup: CDR1 MNHEY, CDR2 SMNVEV (reference sequence). This CDR3 comprises 12 residues.

As DNA, the CDR3 is TGTGCCAGCAGTGATCTCGAGCAGTACTTC. Residues: CASSDLEQYF. The chain combines TRBV2 with TRBJ2-7; D call uncertain. Germline lookup yields CDR1 SNHLY and CDR2 FYNNEI. The CDR3 spans 10 residues. V lost 3 bases to trimming and J lost 6 bases, with 3 bases between them. Full variable domain (remainder filled in from reference TRBV2 and TRBJ2-7): EPEVTQTPSHQVTQMGQEVILRCVPISNHLYFYWYRQILGQKVEFLVSFYNNEISEKSEIFDDQFSVERPDGSNFTLKIRSTKLEDSAMYFCASSDLEQYFGPGTRLTVT.

This clone showed up just once. The chain links TRBV27 to TRBJ2-7; the match to TRBD1 covers 9 bases. CDR1 and CDR2 (germline): MNHEY, SMNVEV (reference sequence). CDR3 size: 16 residues. V was clipped by 5 bases and J by 2 bases; unmatched bases: 10. The CDR3 here is CASSPPSGTGPYEQYF. CDR3 nucleotides: TGTGCCAGCAGTCCTCCCTCCGGGACAGGGCCCTACGAGCAGTACTTC.

The CDR3 protein is CASSRTANTEAFF. The CDR3 nucleotides are TGTGCCAGCAGCCGAACAGCGAACACTGAAGCTTTCTTT. This sequence joins TRBV7-9 and TRBJ1-1; D remains ambiguous. Germline V lookup: CDR1 SEHNR, CDR2 FQNEAQ (reference sequence). Trimming stripped 5 bases from V and 1 base from J, with 8 bases between. The CDR3 is 13 residues long.

V is TRBV9 and J is TRBJ2-1; D is perhaps TRBD1 (5 bases). Trimming took off 4 bases at V and 5 bases at J, with 13 bases between the two ends. The CDR3 has 14 amino acids. The V gene's germline CDR1 is SGDLS and CDR2 YYNGEE. The CDR3 DNA sequence: TGTGCCAGCAGCAACACGGACATGAACAATGAGCAGTTCTTC. Its translation is CASSNTDMNNEQFF.

This chain links TRBV14 with TRBJ2-7, with 7 positions matching TRBD1. V trimming: 3 bases; J trimming: 5 bases; junction bases outside the gene matches: 10. The germline CDR1 and CDR2 sequences are SGHDN and FVKESK. The CDR3 runs to 15 residues. The CDR3 region has the DNA TGTGCCAGCAGCCAGACCCCAGGGGGTTTCCACGAGCAGTACTTC. It is translated as CASSQTPGGFHEQYF.

The chain carries TRBV7-3 and TRBJ2-3, with TRBD1 matching over 7 bases. Germline V gene data show CDR1 as SGHTA and CDR2 as FQGTGA. J lost 3 bases, V lost 4 bases, and 7 bases had no gene match. This CDR3 is 15 amino acids long. CDR3 amino acids: CASSSGAGGTDTQYF. DNA of the CDR3: TGTGCCAGCAGCTCCGGGGCAGGGGGAACAGATACGCAGTATTTT.

J is TRBJ2-5 and V is TRBV27; TRBD2 aligns across 10 bases. The end of the DNA fits TRBJ2-7 better, so the J call may be wrong. Germline V gene data show CDR1 as MNHEY and CDR2 as SMNVEV (reference sequence). The CDR3 runs 16 residues. The CDR3, as DNA: TGTGCCAGCAGTTTATCGGGGGGACTAGCGAGCTCCGAGCAGTACTTC. This sequence encodes CASSLSGGLASSEQYF.

This clone has just one count. Within the sample, other DNA sequences also encode this same CDR3. This chain links TRBV9 with TRBJ2-3, with 8 bases matching TRBD1. The trim removed 3 bases at V and 4 bases at J, leaving 1 base unmatched. The germline gives CDR1 SGDLS, CDR2 YYNGEE. This CDR3 comprises 13 residues. The chain's CDR3 is CASSGTGPDTQYF. For the CDR3, the DNA is TGTGCCAGCAGCGGGACAGGGCCAGATACGCAGTATTTT.

The rearrangement links TRBV5-1 to TRBJ2-5; 11 nucleotides line up with TRBD2. The CDR3 extends over 16 amino acids. Per the germline V gene, CDR1 is SGHRS and CDR2 is YFSETQ. The J segment lost 3 bases and the V segment lost 2 bases, leaving 6 bases of the junction unmatched. CDR3 in DNA: TGCGCCAGCAGCTTATACCTAGCGGGGGGAAAAGAGACCCAGTACTTC. Translation gives CASSLYLAGGKETQYF.

The rearrangement uses TRBV4-1 and TRBJ1-5; possibly TRBD1 for D (5 bases). Deletions cut 1 base from V and 7 bases from J, with 11 bases between. The CDR3 runs to 14 residues. Germline V CDR1 and CDR2: MGHRA, YSYEKL. This CDR3 reads CASSQVGEGQPQHF. CDR3 nucleotides: TGCGCCAGCAGCCAAGTAGGGGAGGGGCAGCCCCAGCATTTT.

This clone showed up just once. The chain employs TRBV9 and TRBJ2-5, with 7 bases aligning to TRBD2. The J call may be incorrect, as the DNA end agrees better with TRBJ2-7. Germline lookup yields CDR1 SGDLS and CDR2 YYNGEE. This CDR3 region has 12 residues. CDR3 DNA: TGTGCCAGAGGGACTACCTCCTACGAGCAGTACTTC. Translated, it gives CARGTTSYEQYF.

This clone showed up just a few times. The rearrangement uses TRBV4-1 and TRBJ1-1; no clear D gene. The germline V gene encodes CDR1 MGHRA and CDR2 YSYEKL. V lost 0 bases to trimming and J lost 0 bases, with 8 bases between them. The CDR3 length is 15 residues. The CDR3 protein is CASSQDRLLNTEAFF. For the CDR3, the DNA is TGCGCCAGCAGCCAAGATAGACTCCTGAACACTGAAGCTTTCTTT.

This rearrangement joins TRBV25-1 to TRBJ2-2, with D hard to call. The CDR3 totals 14 residues. Per germline, CDR1 MGHDK and CDR2 SYGVNS. V shed 2 bases and J shed 7 bases, with 11 bases lying between them. The CDR3, as DNA: TGTGCCAGCAGTGAAATCGCGGCCAACGGGGAGCTGTTTTTT. It translates to CASSEIAANGELFF.

This chain links TRBV6-1 with TRBJ2-5, with 8 bases aligning to TRBD2. CDR1 MNHNS and CDR2 SASEGT come from the germline V gene. The length of the CDR3 is 15 residues. J was trimmed by 4 bases and V by 5 bases; bases with no gene match: 9. The CDR3 loop reads CASSRSGGVGETQYF. DNA of the CDR3: TGTGCCAGCAGTCGAAGCGGGGGTGTCGGAGAGACCCAGTACTTC.

This clone was recorded once. The chain uses TRBV27 and TRBJ1-2; a possible D gene is TRBD1 (5 bases). The CDR3 is made up of 11 amino acids. In germline, CDR1 is MNHEY, CDR2 SMNVEV (reference sequence). Trimming removed 5 bases from V and 8 bases from J, with 9 bases in between. The DNA of the CDR3 is TGTGCCAGCAGTCCAGGGAAGGGCTACACCTTC. Its translation is CASSPGKGYTF.

The chain links TRBV5-1 to TRBJ2-3; D possibly corresponds to TRBD1 (6 bases). Trimming took 3 bases from V and 6 from J, leaving 11 bases between them. The CDR3 covers 13 residues. Germline V gives CDR1 SGHRS, CDR2 YFSETQ. The chain's CDR3 is CASSWGLLDTQYF. DNA of the CDR3: TGCGCCAGCAGCTGGGGGCTCCTGGATACGCAGTATTTT.